Below, one TCR beta chain is given with its context. Its antigen is as yet unknown. The record originates from a study of T cell responses to AZD1222 COVID-19 vaccine. Across the study: Second doses were pooled across both intervals (about 4 or about 12 weeks). Study-wide findings and caveats: White British people made up most donors, females outnumbered males, and clonal diversity was possibly underestimated. Repertoire sampling occurred only after the peak T cell response. The study reported that nearly half of spike-specific TCRs target unmutated variant regions.

The method was immunoSEQ multiplex PCR; TCRdb's version includes in-frame clones alone and lacks a portion of them. The sample contains around 140,000 clones, 80% to 95% of which appear only once. CDR3 length: 14 amino acids. With V trimmed by 5 bases and J by 3 bases, 7 bases remained unmatched. Germline lookup yields CDR1 SGHRS and CDR2 YFSETQ. The chain combines TRBV5-1 with TRBJ1-1, with 7 bases matching TRBD1. This TCR was recovered from an adult in good health. The sequencing here drew on peripheral blood, taken on day 0 of AZD1222 vaccination. CDR3 bases: TGCGCCAGCAGGCTACAGGGGAGGGACACTGAAGCTTTCTTT. It translates to CASRLQGRDTEAFF.